Listed here is a single T cell receptor beta chain. Its antigen is undetermined. The entry originates in a study of vaccination and CD4 T cells after COVID-19. Study outcomes and limitations: Counts of SARS-CoV-2-reactive clonotypes had a median that went from roughly 22 to 38, a nonsignificant change.

The treatment denotes: roughly 10-day PBMC culture with coronavirus spike peptide pools or control peptides (ViraFEST assay). Half the medium was replaced with fresh IL-2 medium on days 3 and 7. Sequence data for DNA of cultured CD4+ T cells were generated by the Oncomine TCR Beta short-read assay. Genomic DNA from cultured CD4+ T cells was extracted. TCRdb called the PCR reads again in MiXCR, with one record for every CDR3 protein. The sample has 7,500 to 10,000 distinct CDR3 sequences, around 67% seen once. V was clipped by 4 bases and J by 0 bases, with 13 bases between them. The CDR3 is 16 residues long. Germline CDR1 MNHNS, CDR2 SASEGT.

The sequence came from a human donor who had recovered from COVID-19. The sample consisted of CD4+ T cells from blood, cultured in vitro. The chain joins TRBV6-1 to TRBJ1-5; tentative D call: TRBD1 (5 bases). CDR3 protein: CASSGSRTISNQPQHF. In nucleotides, the CDR3 is TGTGCCAGCAGTGGGTCTAGGACAATTAGCAATCAGCCCCAGCATTTT.